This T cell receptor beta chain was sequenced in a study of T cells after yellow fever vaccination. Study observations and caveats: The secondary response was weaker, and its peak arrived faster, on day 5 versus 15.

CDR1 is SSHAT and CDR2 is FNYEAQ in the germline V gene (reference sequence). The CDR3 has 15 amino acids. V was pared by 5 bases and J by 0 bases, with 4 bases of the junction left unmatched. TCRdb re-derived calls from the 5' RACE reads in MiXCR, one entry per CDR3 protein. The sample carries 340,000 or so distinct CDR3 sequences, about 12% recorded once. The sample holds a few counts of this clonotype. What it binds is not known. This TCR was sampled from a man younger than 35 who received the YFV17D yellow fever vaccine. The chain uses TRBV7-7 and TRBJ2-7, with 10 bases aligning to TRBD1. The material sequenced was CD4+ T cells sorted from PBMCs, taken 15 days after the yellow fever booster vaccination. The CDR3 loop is CASSPRTGGSYEQYF. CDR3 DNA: TGTGCCAGCAGCCCTCGGACAGGGGGCTCCTACGAGCAGTACTTC.